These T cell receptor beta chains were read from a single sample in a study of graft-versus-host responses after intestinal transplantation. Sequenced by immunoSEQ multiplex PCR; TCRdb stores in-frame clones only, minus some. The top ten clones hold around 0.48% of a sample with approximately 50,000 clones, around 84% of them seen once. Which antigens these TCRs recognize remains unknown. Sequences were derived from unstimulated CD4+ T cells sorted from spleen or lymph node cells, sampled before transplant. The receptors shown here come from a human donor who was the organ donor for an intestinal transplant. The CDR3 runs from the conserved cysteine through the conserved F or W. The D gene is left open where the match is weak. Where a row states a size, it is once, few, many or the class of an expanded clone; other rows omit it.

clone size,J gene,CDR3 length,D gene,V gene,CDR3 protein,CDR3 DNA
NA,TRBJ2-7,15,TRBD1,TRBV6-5,CASRPPGQGPYEQYF,TGTGCCAGCAGGCCACCGGGACAGGGTCCCTACGAGCAGTACTTC
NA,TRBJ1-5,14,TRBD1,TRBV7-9,CASSAGQGRQPQHF,TGTGCCAGCAGCGCGGGACAGGGTAGACAGCCCCAGCATTTT
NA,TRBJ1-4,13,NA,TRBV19,CASSIGGAEKLFF,TGTGCCAGTAGTATAGGGGGCGCTGAAAAACTGTTTTTT
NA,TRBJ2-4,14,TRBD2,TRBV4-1,CASSPSGTVNIQYF,TGCGCCAGCAGCCCAAGCGGGACGGTGAACATTCAGTACTTC
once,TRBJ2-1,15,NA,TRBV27,CASSLGGGSYNEQFF,TGTGCCAGCAGTTTAGGGGGCGGCTCCTACAATGAGCAGTTCTTC
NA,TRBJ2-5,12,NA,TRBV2,CASRVLGETQYF,TGTGCCAGCAGGGTGCTAGGGGAGACCCAGTACTTC
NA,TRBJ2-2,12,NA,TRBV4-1,CASSRLTGELFF,TGCGCCAGCAGCCGACTAACCGGGGAGCTGTTTTTT
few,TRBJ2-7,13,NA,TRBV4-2,CASSQGRSYEQYF,TGTGCCAGCAGCCAAGGTCGCTCCTACGAGCAGTACTTC
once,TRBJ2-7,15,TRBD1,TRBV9,CASSFRQGALYEQYF,TGTGCCAGCAGCTTCCGACAGGGGGCTTTGTACGAGCAGTACTTC
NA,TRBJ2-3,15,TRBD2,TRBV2,CASSEVVVAGDTQYF,TGTGCCAGCAGTGAAGTGGTAGTAGCGGGAGATACGCAGTATTTT
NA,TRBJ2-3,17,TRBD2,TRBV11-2,CASSLVMVAGVTDTQYF,TGTGCCAGCAGCTTAGTTATGGTAGCGGGGGTCACAGATACGCAGTATTTT
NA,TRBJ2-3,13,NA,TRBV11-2,CASSRTGPDTQYF,TGTGCCAGCAGCAGAACAGGGCCAGATACGCAGTATTTT
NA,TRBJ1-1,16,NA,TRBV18,CASSPPGKGEYTEAFF,TGTGCCAGCTCACCACCGGGGAAGGGGGAGTACACTGAAGCTTTCTTT
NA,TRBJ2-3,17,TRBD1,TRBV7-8,CASSPRDRASRTDTQYF,TGTGCCAGCAGCCCTAGGGACAGGGCGTCACGCACAGATACGCAGTATTTT
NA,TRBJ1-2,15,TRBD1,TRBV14,CASSPTGGANYGYTF,TGTGCCAGCAGCCCAACAGGGGGAGCTAACTATGGCTACACCTTC
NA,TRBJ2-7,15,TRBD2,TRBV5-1,CASSWTSGRGYEQYF,TGCGCCAGCAGCTGGACTAGCGGGAGGGGCTACGAGCAGTACTTC
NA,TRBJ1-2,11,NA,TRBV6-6,CASSYRVGYTF,TGTGCCAGCAGTTACCGGGTTGGCTACACCTTC
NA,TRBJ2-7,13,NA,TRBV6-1,CASSYFPGYEQYF,TGTGCCAGCAGTTATTTCCCCGGCTACGAGCAGTACTTC
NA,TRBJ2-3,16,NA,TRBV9,CASSVEGRLSTDTQYF,TGTGCCAGCAGCGTAGAGGGGCGCCTTAGCACAGATACGCAGTATTTT
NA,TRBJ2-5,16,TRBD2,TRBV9,CASSVGSGRPEETQYF,TGTGCCAGCAGCGTAGGTAGCGGGAGGCCCGAAGAGACCCAGTACTTC
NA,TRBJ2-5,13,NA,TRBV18,CASSPRRWETQYF,TGTGCCAGCTCACCACGTCGGTGGGAGACCCAGTACTTC
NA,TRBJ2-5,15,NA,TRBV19,CASSIVRQRKETQYF,TGTGCCAGTAGTATAGTACGACAGCGAAAAGAGACCCAGTACTTC
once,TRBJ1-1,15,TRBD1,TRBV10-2,CASSGRGGLGTEAFF,TGCGCCAGCAGTGGCAGGGGGGGTTTAGGCACTGAAGCTTTCTTT
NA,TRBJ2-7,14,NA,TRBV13,CASSSGLRRDEQYF,TGTGCCAGCAGCTCTGGACTGAGGAGGGACGAGCAGTACTTC
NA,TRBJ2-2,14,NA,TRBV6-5,CASRLSLGTGELFF,TGTGCCAGCAGATTGTCTCTTGGCACCGGGGAGCTGTTTTTT
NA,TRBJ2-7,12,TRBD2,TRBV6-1,CATGGGPYEQYF,TGTGCCACTGGGGGGGGACCCTACGAGCAGTACTTC
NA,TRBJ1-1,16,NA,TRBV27,CASSSIDPIMNTEAFF,TGTGCCAGCAGTTCCATCGATCCGATCATGAACACTGAAGCTTTCTTT
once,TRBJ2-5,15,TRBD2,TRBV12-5,CASGLLAGGGETQYF,TGTGCTAGTGGTTTACTAGCGGGAGGGGGAGAGACCCAGTACTTC
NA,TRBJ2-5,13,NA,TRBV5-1,CASSLGHIETQYF,TGCGCCAGCAGCCTGGGACATATAGAGACCCAGTACTTC
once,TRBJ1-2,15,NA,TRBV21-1,CASSKARGGKNGYTF,TGTGCCAGCAGCAAAGCGCGGGGAGGGAAAAATGGCTACACCTTC
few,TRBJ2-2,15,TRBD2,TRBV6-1,CASSERLAGAGELFF,TGTGCCAGCAGTGAACGACTAGCGGGAGCCGGGGAGCTGTTTTTT
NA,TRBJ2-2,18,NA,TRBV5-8,CASSFHRDWRSNTGELFF,TGTGCCAGCAGCTTCCACCGGGACTGGCGGTCGAACACCGGGGAGCTGTTTTTT
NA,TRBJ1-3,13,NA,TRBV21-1,CASRRGLGNTIYF,TGTGCCAGCAGAAGGGGGCTTGGAAACACCATATATTTT
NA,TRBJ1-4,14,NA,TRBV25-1,CASSGRESNEKLFF,TGTGCCAGCAGTGGAAGGGAATCGAATGAAAAACTGTTTTTT
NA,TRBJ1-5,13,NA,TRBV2,CASSFEGVQPQHF,TGTGCCAGCAGTTTCGAAGGGGTTCAGCCCCAGCATTTT
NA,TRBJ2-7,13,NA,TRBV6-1,CASSATPSYEQYF,TGTGCCAGCAGTGCGACACCCTCCTACGAGCAGTACTTC
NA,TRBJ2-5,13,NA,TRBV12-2,CASRLVRKETQYF,TGTGCAAGTCGCTTAGTTCGGAAAGAGACCCAGTACTTC
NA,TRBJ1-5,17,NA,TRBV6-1,CASSEGSAGGGYQPQHF,TGTGCCAGCAGTGAAGGGTCAGCGGGGGGTGGATATCAGCCCCAGCATTTT
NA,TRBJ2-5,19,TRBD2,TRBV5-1,CASSLALDGLSGMGETQYF,TGCGCCAGCAGCTTGGCATTAGACGGCCTGAGCGGGATGGGGGAGACCCAGTACTTC
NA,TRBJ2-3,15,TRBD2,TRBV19,CASSVAGGGTDTQYF,TGTGCCAGTAGTGTAGCGGGGGGTGGCACAGATACGCAGTATTTT
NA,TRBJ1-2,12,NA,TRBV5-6,CASSLVSGGYTF,TGTGCCAGCAGCTTGGTTTCTGGTGGCTACACCTTC
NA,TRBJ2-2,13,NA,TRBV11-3,CASSLGAPGELFF,TGTGCCAGCAGCTTGGGGGCCCCCGGGGAGCTGTTTTTT
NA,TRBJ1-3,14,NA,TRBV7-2,CASSLSGYGNTIYF,TGTGCCAGCAGCTTGTCAGGGTATGGAAACACCATATATTTT
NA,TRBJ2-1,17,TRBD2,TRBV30,CAWSVGMTSGAYNEQFF,TGTGCCTGGAGTGTAGGAATGACTAGCGGGGCCTACAATGAGCAGTTCTTC
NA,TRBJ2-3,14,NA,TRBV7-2,CASSLGDFTDTQYF,TGTGCCAGCAGCTTGGGCGACTTCACAGATACGCAGTATTTT
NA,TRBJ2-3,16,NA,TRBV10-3,CAISAGVALSTDTQYF,TGTGCCATCAGTGCGGGAGTAGCCTTAAGCACAGATACGCAGTATTTT